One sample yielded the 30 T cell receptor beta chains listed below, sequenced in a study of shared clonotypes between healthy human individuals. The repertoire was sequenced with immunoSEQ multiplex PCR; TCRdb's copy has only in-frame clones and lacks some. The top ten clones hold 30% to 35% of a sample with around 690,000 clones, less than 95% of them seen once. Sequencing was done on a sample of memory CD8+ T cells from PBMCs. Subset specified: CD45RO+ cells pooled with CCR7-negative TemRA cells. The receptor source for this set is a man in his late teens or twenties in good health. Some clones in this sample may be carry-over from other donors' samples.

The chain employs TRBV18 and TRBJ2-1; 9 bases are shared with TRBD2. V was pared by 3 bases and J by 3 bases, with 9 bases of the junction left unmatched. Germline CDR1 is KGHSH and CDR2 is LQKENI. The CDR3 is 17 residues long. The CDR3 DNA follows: TGTGCCAGCTCACCGCTGCTTAGCGGGAGTGTCTACAATGAGCAGTTCTTC. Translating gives CASSPLLSGSVYNEQFF.

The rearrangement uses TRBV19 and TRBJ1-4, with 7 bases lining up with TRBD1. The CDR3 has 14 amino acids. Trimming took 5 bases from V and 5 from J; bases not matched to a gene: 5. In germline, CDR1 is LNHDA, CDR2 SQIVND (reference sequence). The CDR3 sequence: CASSPGTVNEKLFF. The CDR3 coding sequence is TGTGCCAGTAGTCCAGGGACAGTAAATGAAAAACTGTTTTTT.

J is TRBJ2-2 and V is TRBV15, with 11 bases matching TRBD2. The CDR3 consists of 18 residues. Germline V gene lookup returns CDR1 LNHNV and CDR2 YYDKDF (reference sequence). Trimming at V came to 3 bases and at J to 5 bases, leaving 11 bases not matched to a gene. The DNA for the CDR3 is TGTGCCACCAGCAGCATAGCGGGAGGGCCGGTAATTACCGGGGAGCTGTTTTTT. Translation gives CATSSIAGGPVITGELFF.

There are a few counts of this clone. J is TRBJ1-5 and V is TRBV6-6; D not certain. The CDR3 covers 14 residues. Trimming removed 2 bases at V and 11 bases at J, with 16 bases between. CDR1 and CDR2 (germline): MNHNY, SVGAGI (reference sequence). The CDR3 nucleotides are TGTGCCAGCAGTTACCCTGACGGAGTAGTGGCCCAGCATTTT. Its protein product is CASSYPDGVVAQHF.

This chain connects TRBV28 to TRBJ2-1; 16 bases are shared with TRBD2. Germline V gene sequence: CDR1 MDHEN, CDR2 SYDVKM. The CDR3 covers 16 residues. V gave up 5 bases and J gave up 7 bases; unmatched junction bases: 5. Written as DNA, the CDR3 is TGTGCCAGCAGTGAGCCGGGACTAGCGGGAGGGAATGAGCAGTTCTTC. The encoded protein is CASSEPGLAGGNEQFF.

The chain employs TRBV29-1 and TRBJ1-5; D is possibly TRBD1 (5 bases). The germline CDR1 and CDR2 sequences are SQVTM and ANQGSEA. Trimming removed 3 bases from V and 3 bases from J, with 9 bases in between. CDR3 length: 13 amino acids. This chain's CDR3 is CSVEEGYNQPQHF. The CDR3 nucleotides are TGCAGCGTTGAGGAGGGGTACAATCAGCCCCAGCATTTT.

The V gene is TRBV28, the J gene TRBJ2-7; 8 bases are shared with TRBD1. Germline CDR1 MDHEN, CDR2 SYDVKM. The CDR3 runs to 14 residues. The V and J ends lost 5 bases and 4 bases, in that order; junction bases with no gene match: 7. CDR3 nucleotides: TGTGCCAGCAGTCGACAGGGGTTTTGGTACGAGCAGTACTTC. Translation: CASSRQGFWYEQYF.

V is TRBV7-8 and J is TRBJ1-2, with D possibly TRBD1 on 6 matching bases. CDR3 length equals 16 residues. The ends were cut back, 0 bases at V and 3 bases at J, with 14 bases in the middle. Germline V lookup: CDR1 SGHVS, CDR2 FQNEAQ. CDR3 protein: CASSLAPGAADYGYTF. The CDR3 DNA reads TGTGCCAGCAGCTTAGCGCCAGGGGCTGCAGACTATGGCTACACCTTC.

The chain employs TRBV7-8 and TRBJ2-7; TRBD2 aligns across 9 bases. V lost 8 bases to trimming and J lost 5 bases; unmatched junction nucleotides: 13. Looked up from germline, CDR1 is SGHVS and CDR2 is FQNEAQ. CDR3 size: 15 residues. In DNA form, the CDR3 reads TGTGCCAGCGCCCCCGTCATAGCGGGAGTCGACGAGCAGTACTTC. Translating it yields CASAPVIAGVDEQYF.

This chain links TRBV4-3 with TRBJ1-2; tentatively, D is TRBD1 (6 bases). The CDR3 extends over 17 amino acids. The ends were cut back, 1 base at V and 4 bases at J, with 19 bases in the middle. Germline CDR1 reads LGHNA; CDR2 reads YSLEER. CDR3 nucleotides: TGCGCCAGCAGCCAAGGAGTTGCAGGGGCGGGCGGCTATGGCTACACCTTC. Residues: CASSQGVAGAGGYGYTF.

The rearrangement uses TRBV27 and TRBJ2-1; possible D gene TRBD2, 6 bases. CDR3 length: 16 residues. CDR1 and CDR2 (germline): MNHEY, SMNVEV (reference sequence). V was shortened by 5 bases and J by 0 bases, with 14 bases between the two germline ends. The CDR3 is CASSLSATSSYNEQFF. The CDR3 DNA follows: TGTGCCAGCAGTCTAAGCGCGACTAGCTCCTACAATGAGCAGTTCTTC.

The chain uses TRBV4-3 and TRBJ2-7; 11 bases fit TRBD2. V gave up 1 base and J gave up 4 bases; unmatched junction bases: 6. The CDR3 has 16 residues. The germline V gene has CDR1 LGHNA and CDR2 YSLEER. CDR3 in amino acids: CASSQGLAGNYYEQYF. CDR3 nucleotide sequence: TGCGCCAGCAGCCAAGGACTAGCGGGAAACTATTACGAGCAGTACTTC.

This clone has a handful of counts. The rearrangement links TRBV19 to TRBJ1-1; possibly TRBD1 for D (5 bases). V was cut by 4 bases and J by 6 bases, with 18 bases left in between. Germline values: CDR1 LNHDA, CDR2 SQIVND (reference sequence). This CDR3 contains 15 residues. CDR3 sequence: CASSKGRVRNAEAFF. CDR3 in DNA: TGTGCCAGTAGTAAGGGCAGGGTTCGAAACGCTGAAGCTTTCTTT.

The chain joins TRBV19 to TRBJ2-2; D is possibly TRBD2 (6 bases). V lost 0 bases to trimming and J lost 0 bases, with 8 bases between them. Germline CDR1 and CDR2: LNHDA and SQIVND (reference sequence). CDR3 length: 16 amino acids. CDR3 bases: TGTGCCAGTAGTATAGACAGGGAGGCGAACACCGGGGAGCTGTTTTTT. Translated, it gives CASSIDREANTGELFF.

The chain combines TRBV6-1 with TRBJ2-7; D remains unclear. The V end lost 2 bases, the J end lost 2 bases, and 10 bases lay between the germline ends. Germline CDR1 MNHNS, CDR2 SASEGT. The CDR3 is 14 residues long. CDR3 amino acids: CASSEPAFPYEQYF. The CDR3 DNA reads TGTGCCAGCAGTGAACCTGCTTTTCCCTACGAGCAGTACTTC.

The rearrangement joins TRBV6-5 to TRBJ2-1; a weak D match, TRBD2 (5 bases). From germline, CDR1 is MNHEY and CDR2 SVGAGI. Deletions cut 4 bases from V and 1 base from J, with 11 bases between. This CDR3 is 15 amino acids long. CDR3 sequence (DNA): TGTGCCAGCAGTTCCTCTAGCTATTCCTACAATGAGCAGTTCTTC. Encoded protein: CASSSSSYSYNEQFF.

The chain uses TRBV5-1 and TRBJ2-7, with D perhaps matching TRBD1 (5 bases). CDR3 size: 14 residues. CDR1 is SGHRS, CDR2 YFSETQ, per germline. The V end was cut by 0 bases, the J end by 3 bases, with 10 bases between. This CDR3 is CASSLESGFYEQYF. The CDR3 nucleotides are TGCGCCAGCAGCTTGGAATCAGGGTTCTACGAGCAGTACTTC.

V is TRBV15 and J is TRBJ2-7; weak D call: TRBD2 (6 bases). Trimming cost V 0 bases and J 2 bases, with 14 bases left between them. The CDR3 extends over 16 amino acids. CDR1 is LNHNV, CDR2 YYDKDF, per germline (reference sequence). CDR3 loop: CATSRERRGYTYEQYF. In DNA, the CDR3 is TGTGCCACCAGCAGAGAGAGGAGGGGATATACCTACGAGCAGTACTTC. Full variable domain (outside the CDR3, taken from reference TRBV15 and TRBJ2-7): DAMVIQNPRYQVTQFGKPVTLSCSQTLNHNVMYWYQQKSSQAPKLLFHYYDKDFNNEADTPDNFQSRRPNTSFCFLDIRSPGLGDTAMYLCATSRERRGYTYEQYFGPGTRLTVT.

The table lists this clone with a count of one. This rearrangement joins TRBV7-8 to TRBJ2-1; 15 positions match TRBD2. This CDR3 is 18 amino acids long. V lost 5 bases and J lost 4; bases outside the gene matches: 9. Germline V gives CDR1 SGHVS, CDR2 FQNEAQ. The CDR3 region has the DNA TGTGCCAGCAGCCCAGGACTAGCGGGAGGGGGGTTTTACAATGAGCAGTTCTTC. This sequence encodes CASSPGLAGGGFYNEQFF.

CDR3 sequence: CASSQDSSGRAFVSYEQYF. The CDR3 DNA sequence: TGCGCCAGCAGCCAAGATTCTAGCGGGAGGGCCTTTGTCTCCTACGAGCAGTACTTC. The chain combines TRBV4-1 with TRBJ2-7; TRBD2 aligns across 12 bases. J was trimmed by 0 bases and V by 0 bases; bases with no gene match: 9. The germline V gene has CDR1 MGHRA and CDR2 YSYEKL. The CDR3 runs 19 residues.

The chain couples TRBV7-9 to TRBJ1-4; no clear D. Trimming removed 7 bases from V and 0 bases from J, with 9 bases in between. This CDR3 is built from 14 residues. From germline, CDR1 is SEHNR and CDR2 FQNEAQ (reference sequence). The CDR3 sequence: CASTHVTTNEKLFF. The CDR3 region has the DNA TGTGCCAGCACCCACGTTACAACTAATGAAAAACTGTTTTTT.

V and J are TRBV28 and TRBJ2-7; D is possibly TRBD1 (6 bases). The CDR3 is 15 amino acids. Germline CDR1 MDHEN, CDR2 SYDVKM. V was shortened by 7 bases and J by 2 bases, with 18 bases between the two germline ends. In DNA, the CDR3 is TGTGCCAGCACCAAACTTAGGGGGTTCGCCTACGAGCAGTACTTC. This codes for CASTKLRGFAYEQYF.

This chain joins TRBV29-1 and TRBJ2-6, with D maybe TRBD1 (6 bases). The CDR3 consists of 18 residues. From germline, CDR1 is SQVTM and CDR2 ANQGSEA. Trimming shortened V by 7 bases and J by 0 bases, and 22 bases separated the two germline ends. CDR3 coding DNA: TGCAGCGCCCAGACCCAGGACAGACCAAGCTCTGGGGCCAACGTCCTGACTTTC. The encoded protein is CSAQTQDRPSSGANVLTF.

The CDR3, as DNA: TGTGCCAGCAGGATATTGGGACTAGCGGACTACGAGCAGTACTTC. Translated, it gives CASRILGLADYEQYF. The chain carries TRBV7-4 and TRBJ2-7, with 11 positions matching TRBD2. J was trimmed by 3 bases and V by 6 bases; bases with no gene match: 7. Germline lookup yields CDR1 SGHVT and CDR2 SQSDAQ. This CDR3 is 15 amino acids long.

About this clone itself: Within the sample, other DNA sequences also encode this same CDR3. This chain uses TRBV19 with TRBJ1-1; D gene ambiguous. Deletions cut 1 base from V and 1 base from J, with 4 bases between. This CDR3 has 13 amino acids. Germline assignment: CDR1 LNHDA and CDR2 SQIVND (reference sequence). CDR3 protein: CASSIGQNTEAFF. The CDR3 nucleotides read TGTGCCAGTAGTATAGGACAGAACACTGAAGCTTTCTTT.

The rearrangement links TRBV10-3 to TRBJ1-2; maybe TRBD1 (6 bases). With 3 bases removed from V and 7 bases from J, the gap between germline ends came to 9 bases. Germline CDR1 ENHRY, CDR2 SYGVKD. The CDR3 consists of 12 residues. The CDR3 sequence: CAISEGGTGYTF. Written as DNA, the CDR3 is TGTGCCATCAGTGAAGGGGGGACTGGCTACACCTTC.

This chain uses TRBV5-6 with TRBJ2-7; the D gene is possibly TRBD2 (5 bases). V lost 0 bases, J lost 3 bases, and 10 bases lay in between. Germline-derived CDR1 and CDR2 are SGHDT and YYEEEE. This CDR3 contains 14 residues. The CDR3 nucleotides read TGTGCCAGCAGCTTGGGGGCAGGAGGCTACGAGCAGTACTTC. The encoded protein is CASSLGAGGYEQYF. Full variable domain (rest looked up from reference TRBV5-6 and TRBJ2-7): DAGVTQSPTHLIKTRGQQVTLRCSPKSGHDTVSWYQQALGQGPQFIFQYYEEEERQRGNFPDRFSGHQFPNYSSELNVNALLLGDSALYLCASSLGAGGYEQYFGPGTRLTVT.

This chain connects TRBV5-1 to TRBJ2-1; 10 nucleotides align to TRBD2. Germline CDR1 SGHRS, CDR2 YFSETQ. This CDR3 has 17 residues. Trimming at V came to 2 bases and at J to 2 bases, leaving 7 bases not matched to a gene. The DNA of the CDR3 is TGCGCCAGCAGCTTATCTCTAGCGGGAGAGACCTACAATGAGCAGTTCTTC. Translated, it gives CASSLSLAGETYNEQFF.

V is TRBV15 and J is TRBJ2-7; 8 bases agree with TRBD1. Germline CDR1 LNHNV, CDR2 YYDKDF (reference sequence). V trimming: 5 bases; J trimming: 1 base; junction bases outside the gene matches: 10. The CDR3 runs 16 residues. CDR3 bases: TGTGCCACCAGCGGAGGGGGGACAGGCGGTTCCTACGAGCAGTACTTC. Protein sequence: CATSGGGTGGSYEQYF.

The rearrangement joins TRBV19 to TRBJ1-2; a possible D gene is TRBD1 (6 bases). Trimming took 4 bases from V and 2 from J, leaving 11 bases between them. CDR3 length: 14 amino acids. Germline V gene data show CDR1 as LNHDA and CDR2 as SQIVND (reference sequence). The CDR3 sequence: CASSNRQENYGYTF. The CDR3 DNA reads TGTGCCAGTAGTAACCGACAGGAAAACTATGGCTACACCTTC.